This T cell receptor (beta chain) is from a study of T cell changes during pregnancy in multiple sclerosis. Germline V gives CDR1 MNHEY, CDR2 SVGAGI. J lost 7 bases, V lost 4 bases, and 5 bases had no gene match. This CDR3 spans 15 amino acids. Only in-frame clones appear in the TCRdb table, and some are missing; sequencing was by immunoSEQ multiplex PCR. Found here are 100,000 to 140,000 clones, about 90% of them singletons; the top ten hold around 0.8%. Source: peripheral blood, taken in the third trimester of pregnancy. The clonotype comes from a female donor in good health, enrolled as a control in a pregnancy study. The V and J genes are TRBV6-5 and TRBJ1-6, with 9 bases matching TRBD1. The CDR3 reads CASSFPDRGNSPLHF. In DNA form, the CDR3 reads TGTGCCAGCAGTTTCCCGGACAGGGGCAATTCACCCCTCCACTTT.